This T cell receptor beta chain was sequenced during a study of a mutant IDH1 vaccine in newly diagnosed glioma. At the level of the study: Antecedent treatment encompassed radiotherapy, temozolomide, or their combination; the majority received both.

Indicated time point: baseline, week 1 (first vaccination visit). The treatment was: pre-vaccination baseline after standard-of-care therapy. The assay was immunoSEQ multiplex PCR, and TCRdb's table has in-frame clones only and misses some. This sample has some 50,000 clones, with about nine tenths found just once. Sequenced here: PBMCs, sampled from a glioma patient treated with radiotherapy, temozolomide or both. This sequence originates from a man aged 35-49 years with glioma.

The CDR3 loop is CASSPAVLSNEQFF. The CDR3 DNA reads as TGCGCCAGCAGCCCCGCCGTCCTAAGCAATGAGCAGTTCTTC. V usage is TRBV5-1 and J usage is TRBJ2-1, with D unresolved. The V gene lost 4 bases and the J gene lost 6 bases, with 14 bases spanning the gap. There are 14 residues in the CDR3. The germline V gene has CDR1 SGHRS and CDR2 YFSETQ.